The subject of this entry is one T cell receptor beta chain. Its cognate antigen is unknown. The data originate from a study of persistence of HIV-infected CD4 T cells. The V gene lost 6 bases and the J gene lost 2 bases, with 11 bases spanning the gap. Germline values: CDR1 SNHLY, CDR2 FYNNEI. The CDR3 sequence is 14 residues long. Findings of the study overall: Antigen-responding cells were enriched for degenerate expanded CDR3beta sequences.

Lysates of CMV-infected fibroblasts at 9 to 10 ug/mL stimulated these cells. CD40L-negative CD69-negative CD45RO-high memory CD4+ T cells were sorted as populations depleted of antigen-responding cells. The libraries were made with immunoSEQ version 4 in survey mode. TCRdb's table, derived via immunoSEQ multiplex PCR, lists solely in-frame clones and lacks some. The table lists under 40,000 clones, around 80% of them singletons, with approximately 6.5% in the top ten. The source material was CD4+ T cells sorted from PBMCs after approximately 18-hour stimulation, sampled from a patient who received antiretroviral therapy. This receptor was taken from an adult woman with HIV who was CMV-seropositive. This rearrangement joins TRBV2 to TRBJ1-5; tentative D call: TRBD1 (6 bases). The CDR3 region is CASRGQLGNQPQHF. CDR3 DNA: TGTGCCAGCAGAGGACAGTTGGGCAATCAGCCCCAGCATTTT. Full variable domain (outside the CDR3, taken from reference TRBV2 and TRBJ1-5): EPEVTQTPSHQVTQMGQEVILRCVPISNHLYFYWYRQILGQKVEFLVSFYNNEISEKSEIFDDQFSVERPDGSNFTLKIRSTKLEDSAMYFCASRGQLGNQPQHFGDGTRLSIL.